Presented here are 17 T cell receptor beta chains from one specimen sequenced in a study of human T cells and chemical hapten exposure. The time point: patch test 3, about 24 weeks after DPC sensitization. The treatment: therapeutic diphenylcyclopropenone sensitization with weekly scalp DPC. The template was total RNA from unfractionated whole blood. TCRdb re-called the RACE reads through MiXCR, storing one row per CDR3 protein. The table lists roughly 38,000 distinct CDR3 sequences, approximately 9.5% of them singletons. This material consisted of whole blood, taken in connection with sensitization to the hapten diphenylcyclopropenone (DPC). These TCRs come from a man aged 50 to 60 with alopecia areata. Some clones in this sample may be carry-over from other donors' samples.

This clonotype was found many times. The chain has TRBV3-1 and TRBJ2-3; D may match TRBD1 or TRBD2 (5 bases each). V was cut by 3 bases and J by 6 bases, with 16 bases left in between. The germline gives CDR1 LGHDT, CDR2 YNNKEL (reference sequence). There are 15 residues in the CDR3. The CDR3 loop reads CASSHPVRGADTQYF. CDR3 nucleotides: TGTGCCAGCAGCCATCCAGTGAGGGGAGCGGATACGCAGTATTTT.

This clonotype turned up a few times. The chain uses TRBV28 and TRBJ1-4; D is unresolved. This CDR3 region has 13 residues. With 6 bases removed from V and 2 bases from J, the gap between germline ends came to 7 bases. Germline loops: CDR1 MDHEN, CDR2 SYDVKM. This CDR3 reads CASRHPTNEKLFF. CDR3 DNA: TGTGCCAGCAGACATCCGACTAATGAAAAACTGTTTTTT.

The gene calls are TRBV6-1 and TRBJ1-5, with D uncertain. CDR3 length: 11 amino acids. Germline V lookup: CDR1 MNHNS, CDR2 SASEGT. Trimming cost V 3 bases and J 14 bases, with 11 bases left between them. For the CDR3, the DNA is TGTGCCAGCAGTGAGGAGGGCCGGAAGCATTTT. This sequence encodes CASSEEGRKHF.

This clonotype was picked up a small number of times. The J gene is TRBJ1-5, the V gene TRBV12-3 or TRBV12-4, with 8 bases lining up with TRBD1. V lost 5 bases and J lost 6; bases outside the gene matches: 9. This CDR3 spans 15 amino acids. CDR3 DNA: TGTGCCAGCAGTCTTGGACAGGGTGGATTTCAGCCCCAGCATTTT. This gives the protein CASSLGQGGFQPQHF.

The gene calls are TRBV18 and TRBJ1-1; D gene unclear. Germline V gene sequence: CDR1 KGHSH, CDR2 LQKENI. Trimming removed 2 bases from V and 0 bases from J, with 16 bases in between. The CDR3 runs to 17 residues. The CDR3 DNA sequence: TGTGCCAGCTCACCAGTAGCAGAATTCACGATGAACACTGAAGCTTTCTTT. This gives the protein CASSPVAEFTMNTEAFF.

This clonotype was counted ten times or more. The rearrangement uses TRBV18 and TRBJ2-7; D possibly corresponds to TRBD1 (5 bases). The CDR3 runs 14 residues. Trimming left V 3 bases short and J 6 bases short, with 15 bases between. Germline V gene sequence: CDR1 KGHSH, CDR2 LQKENI. In nucleotides, the CDR3 is TGTGCCAGCTCACCGGAAACAGGATGGTCCGAGCAGTACTTC. Protein product: CASSPETGWSEQYF.

This clonotype came up many times. J is TRBJ1-2 and V is TRBV28; D gene unclear. The CDR3 sequence is 13 residues long. V lost 4 bases and J 8 bases, leaving 14 bases between the germline ends. Per germline, CDR1 MDHEN and CDR2 SYDVKM. The CDR3 reads CASSSTRPWGYTF. As DNA, the CDR3 is TGTGCCAGCAGTTCCACCCGACCGTGGGGCTACACCTTC.

This clonotype was observed at least ten times. The chain employs TRBV28 and TRBJ1-1; D is unclear. Germline values: CDR1 MDHEN, CDR2 SYDVKM. With 1 base removed from V and 3 bases from J, the gap between germline ends came to 3 bases. CDR3 length: 12 residues. CDR3 amino acids: CASSLLDTEAFF. The CDR3 region has the DNA TGTGCCAGCAGTTTATTAGACACTGAAGCTTTCTTT.

The V call is TRBV7-8, the J call TRBJ2-7; 10 bases agree with TRBD2. The CDR3 covers 16 residues. With V trimmed by 2 bases and J by 2 bases, 6 bases remained unmatched. Germline CDR1 reads SGHVS; CDR2 reads FQNEAQ. The CDR3 loop reads CASSLRTSGQTYEQYF. As DNA, the CDR3 is TGTGCCAGCAGCTTACGGACTAGCGGACAGACCTACGAGCAGTACTTC.

This clonotype was picked up many times. The chain recombines TRBV2 with TRBJ2-2; TRBD1 matches 7 bases. The V gene's germline CDR1 is SNHLY and CDR2 FYNNEI. Trimming cost V 6 bases and J 2 bases; bases outside gene matches: 6. The CDR3 has 15 amino acids. The CDR3 spells CASRGTVTNTGELFF. The DNA for the CDR3 is TGTGCCAGCAGGGGGACAGTTACTAACACCGGGGAGCTGTTTTTT.

This clonotype has a handful of counts. The rearrangement links TRBV2 to TRBJ2-5; maybe TRBD2 (5 bases). Germline CDR1 and CDR2: SNHLY and FYNNEI. There are 13 residues in the CDR3. With 3 bases removed from V and 6 bases from J, the gap between germline ends came to 11 bases. CDR3 loop: CASSDAGGQTQYF. The CDR3 region has the DNA TGTGCCAGCAGTGACGCGGGCGGCCAGACCCAGTACTTC.

This clonotype was observed at least ten times. V and J are TRBV21-1 and TRBJ2-2. TRBV21-1 is assigned pseudogene status. The CDR3 covers 15 residues. This CDR3 is CASSNWNWYTGELFF. DNA of the CDR3: TGTGCCAGCAGCAATTGGAATTGGTACACCGGGGAGCTGTTTTTT.

The chain has TRBV7-2 and TRBJ2-3; 10 bases align to TRBD1. CDR3 length: 17 amino acids. J was trimmed by 3 bases and V by 1 base; bases with no gene match: 7. Germline loops: CDR1 SGHTA, CDR2 FQGNSA. The CDR3 region has the DNA TGTGCCAGCAGCTTAGATCCGACAGGGGGCGGAACAGATACGCAGTATTTT. As protein: CASSLDPTGGGTDTQYF.

In its sample, this clonotype was seen many times. This chain connects TRBV2 to TRBJ2-1, with a possible D match to TRBD2 (6 bases). The CDR3 totals 16 residues. Trimming took 2 bases from V and 4 from J, leaving 15 bases between them. The germline V gene encodes CDR1 SNHLY and CDR2 FYNNEI. CDR3 protein: CASSELRLEGYNEQFF. CDR3 DNA: TGTGCCAGCAGTGAACTGAGACTAGAGGGATACAATGAGCAGTTCTTC.

This chain joins TRBV5-1 and TRBJ2-2, with D tentatively TRBD2 (6 bases). This CDR3 spans 16 amino acids. Between the trimmed V and J ends, which lost 0 bases and 4 bases, there was a span of 13 bases. Germline V gene data show CDR1 as SGHRS and CDR2 as YFSETQ. For the CDR3, the DNA is TGCGCCAGCAGCTTGGTTCCGGGAGTTGGCACCGGGGAGCTGTTTTTT. Residues: CASSLVPGVGTGELFF.

This clonotype was seen more than once but under ten times. The genes are TRBV15 and TRBJ2-5; D uncertain. The CDR3 is made up of 12 amino acids. Germline V gene sequence: CDR1 LNHNV, CDR2 YYDKDF (reference sequence). V lost 1 base and J 3 bases, leaving 3 bases between the germline ends. CDR3 sequence (DNA): TGTGCCACCAGCAGAGTTAAAGAGACCCAGTACTTC. Encoded protein: CATSRVKETQYF.

CDR3 residues: CASSLAYGGSDRGQYF. The DNA of the CDR3 is TGTGCCAGCAGCTTAGCGTACGGGGGTTCGGACCGCGGCCAGTACTTC. The rearrangement links TRBV7-6 to TRBJ2-5; a weak D match, TRBD2 (6 bases). The length of the CDR3 is 16 residues. CDR1 SGHVS and CDR2 FNYEAQ come from the germline V gene. With 0 bases removed from V and 10 bases from J, the gap between germline ends came to 21 bases.